The 9 T cell receptor beta chains below all came from one sample that was sequenced in a study of blood T cell repertoires in COVID-19. Measured with immunoSEQ multiplex PCR; TCRdb has only the in-frame clones, and not every one. Here the sample spans 300,000 to 350,000 clones, roughly 87% being singletons. Sequencing was done on a sample of peripheral blood. The receptors were gathered from a man younger than 30 with active or convalescent COVID-19.

J is TRBJ2-1 and V is TRBV14; the D gene is possibly TRBD2 (6 bases). V lost 1 base to trimming and J lost 0 bases, with 13 bases between them. The CDR3 consists of 17 residues. Germline-derived CDR1 and CDR2 are SGHDN and FVKESK. This chain's CDR3 is CASSQVLATSSYNEQFF. CDR3 DNA sequence: TGTGCCAGCAGCCAAGTACTCGCGACTAGCTCCTACAATGAGCAGTTCTTC.

CDR3 loop: CASSMDSYNEQFF. CDR3 in DNA: TGTGCCAGCAGCATGGACAGCTACAATGAGCAGTTCTTC. The chain employs TRBV7-8 and TRBJ2-1; D possibly corresponds to TRBD1 (6 bases). Trimming shortened V by 5 bases and J by 3 bases, and 8 bases separated the two germline ends. The germline V gene has CDR1 SGHVS and CDR2 FQNEAQ. The CDR3 has 13 residues.

This clone occurred once. The chain recombines TRBV18 with TRBJ2-5; possibly TRBD1 for D (6 bases). V dropped 5 bases and J dropped 5 bases, with 15 bases sitting between them. Germline V CDR1 and CDR2: KGHSH, LQKENI. The CDR3 consists of 14 residues. The chain's CDR3 is CASSDRQAVETQYF. The CDR3 DNA reads as TGTGCCAGCTCAGACCGACAGGCCGTGGAGACCCAGTACTTC.

This clone has a handful of counts. The chain employs TRBV6-5 and TRBJ1-1, with a weak D call TRBD1 (5 bases). Germline CDR1 and CDR2: MNHEY and SVGAGI. The CDR3 extends over 14 amino acids. The V and J ends lost 4 bases and 4 bases respectively, with 13 bases between them. CDR3 coding DNA: TGTGCCAGCAGTTTCGGGGGTATGAGCACTGAAGCTTTCTTT. It specifies CASSFGGMSTEAFF.

The V and J genes are TRBV3-1 (or the pseudogene TRBV3-2) and TRBJ2-7, with D perhaps matching TRBD2 (5 bases). There are 13 residues in the CDR3. Germline CDR1 is LGHDT and CDR2 is YNNKEL (reference sequence). Trimming took off 5 bases at V and 3 bases at J, with 11 bases between the two ends. The CDR3 spells CASSGPRGYEQYF. For the CDR3, the DNA is TGTGCCAGCAGCGGCCCCCGGGGCTACGAGCAGTACTTC.

The V and J genes are TRBV14 and TRBJ2-1; TRBD1 matches 7 bases. The CDR3 is 15 amino acids. Germline values: CDR1 SGHDN, CDR2 FVKESK. Trimming at V came to 2 bases and at J to 3 bases, leaving 4 bases not matched to a gene. The CDR3, as DNA: TGTGCCAGCAGCCAACGGGACAGCCACTACAATGAGCAGTTCTTC. Amino acids: CASSQRDSHYNEQFF. Based on the CDR3 plus reference TRBV14 and TRBJ2-1, the full variable domain is EAGVTQFPSHSVIEKGQTVTLRCDPISGHDNLYWYRRVMGKEIKFLLHFVKESKQDESGMPNNRFLAERTGGTYSTLKVQPAELEDSGVYFCASSQRDSHYNEQFFGPGTRLTVL.

This chain joins TRBV29-1 and TRBJ2-3, with 7 bases identical to TRBD2. The ends lost 6 bases at V and 4 bases at J; junction bases unmatched: 7. Germline V gene sequence: CDR1 SQVTM, CDR2 ANQGSEA. The CDR3 contains 13 residues. The CDR3 reads CSVDLAVADTQYF. The CDR3 nucleotides read TGCAGCGTAGATCTAGCGGTGGCAGATACGCAGTATTTT.

This chain links TRBV7-2 with TRBJ2-5; 7 bases line up with TRBD1. Germline V CDR1 and CDR2: SGHTA, FQGNSA. The CDR3 runs 14 residues. The J segment lost 0 bases and the V segment lost 5 bases, leaving 3 bases of the junction unmatched. The CDR3 region has the DNA TGTGCCAGCAGCCGGGACAGAGACCAAGAGACCCAGTACTTC. Translation: CASSRDRDQETQYF.

The gene calls are TRBV19 and TRBJ1-1; 10 bases fit TRBD1. Germline CDR1 is LNHDA and CDR2 is SQIVND (reference sequence). V was pared by 6 bases and J by 5 bases, with 6 bases of the junction left unmatched. This CDR3 contains 14 residues. CDR3: CASRGDRGETEAFF. CDR3 sequence (DNA): TGTGCCAGTAGGGGGGACAGGGGAGAAACTGAAGCTTTCTTT. Variable domain in full (rest from reference TRBV19 and TRBJ1-1): DGGITQSPKYLFRKEGQNVTLSCEQNLNHDAMYWYRQDPGQGLRLIYYSQIVNDFQKGDIAEGYSVSREKKESFPLTVTSAQKNPTAFYLCASRGDRGETEAFFGQGTRLTVV.